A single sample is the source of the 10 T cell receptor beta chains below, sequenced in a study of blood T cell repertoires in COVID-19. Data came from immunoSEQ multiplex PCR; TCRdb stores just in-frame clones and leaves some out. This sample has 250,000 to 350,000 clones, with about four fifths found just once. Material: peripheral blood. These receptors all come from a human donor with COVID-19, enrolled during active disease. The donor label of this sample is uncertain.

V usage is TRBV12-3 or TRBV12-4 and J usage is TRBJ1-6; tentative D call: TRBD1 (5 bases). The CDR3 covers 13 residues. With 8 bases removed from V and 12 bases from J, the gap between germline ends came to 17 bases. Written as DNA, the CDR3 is TGTGCCAGCGGGGGGGAGGCAGGGAGACCCCTCCACTTT. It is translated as CASGGEAGRPLHF.

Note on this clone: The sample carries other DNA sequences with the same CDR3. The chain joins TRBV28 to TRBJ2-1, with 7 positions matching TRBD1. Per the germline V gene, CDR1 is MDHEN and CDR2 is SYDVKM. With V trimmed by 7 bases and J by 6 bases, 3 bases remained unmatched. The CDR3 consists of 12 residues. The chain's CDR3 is CASNDRANEQFF. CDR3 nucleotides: TGTGCCAGCAATGACAGGGCCAATGAGCAGTTCTTC.

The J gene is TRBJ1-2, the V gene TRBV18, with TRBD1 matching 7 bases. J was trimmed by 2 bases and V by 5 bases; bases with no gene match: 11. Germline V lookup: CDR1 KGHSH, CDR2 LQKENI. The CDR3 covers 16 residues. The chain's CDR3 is CASSISSGQENYGYTF. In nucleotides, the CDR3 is TGTGCCAGCTCAATCTCAAGCGGACAGGAGAACTATGGCTACACCTTC.

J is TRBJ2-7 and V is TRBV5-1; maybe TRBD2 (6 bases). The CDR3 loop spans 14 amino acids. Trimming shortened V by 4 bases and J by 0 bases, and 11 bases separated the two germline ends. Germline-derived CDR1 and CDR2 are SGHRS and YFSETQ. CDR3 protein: CASSPRLGSYEQYF. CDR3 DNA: TGCGCCAGCAGCCCTCGACTAGGCTCCTACGAGCAGTACTTC.

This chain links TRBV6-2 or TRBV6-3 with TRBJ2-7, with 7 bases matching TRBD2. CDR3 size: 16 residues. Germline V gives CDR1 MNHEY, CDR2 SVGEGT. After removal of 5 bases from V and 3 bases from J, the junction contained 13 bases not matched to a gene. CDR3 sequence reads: CASSPFAAGVVYEQYF. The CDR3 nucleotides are TGTGCCAGCAGTCCCTTCGCCGCGGGAGTTGTCTACGAGCAGTACTTC.

The CDR3 loop is CASCSQGLGCYEQYF. The DNA of the CDR3 is TGTGCCAGCTGCTCTCAGGGACTAGGGTGCTACGAGCAGTACTTC. The chain uses TRBV5-6 and TRBJ2-7; 8 bases align to TRBD2. Unmatched junction bases numbered 12, after V lost 7 bases and J lost 3 bases. Germline CDR1 and CDR2: SGHDT and YYEEEE. The CDR3 is 15 amino acids. Full variable domain (missing parts from reference TRBV5-6 and TRBJ2-7): DAGVTQSPTHLIKTRGQQVTLRCSPKSGHDTVSWYQQALGQGPQFIFQYYEEEERQRGNFPDRFSGHQFPNYSSELNVNALLLGDSALYLCASCSQGLGCYEQYFGPGTRLTVT.

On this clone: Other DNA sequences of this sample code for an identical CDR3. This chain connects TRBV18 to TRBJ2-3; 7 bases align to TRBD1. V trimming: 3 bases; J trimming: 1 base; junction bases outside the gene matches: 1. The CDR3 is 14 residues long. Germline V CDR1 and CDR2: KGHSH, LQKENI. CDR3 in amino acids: CASSPGQRTDTQYF. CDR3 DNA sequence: TGTGCCAGCTCACCGGGACAGCGCACAGATACGCAGTATTTT.

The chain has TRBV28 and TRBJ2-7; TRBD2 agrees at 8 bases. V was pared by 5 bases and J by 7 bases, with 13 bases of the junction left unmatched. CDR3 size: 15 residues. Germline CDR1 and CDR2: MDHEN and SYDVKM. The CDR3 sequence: CASSLPGLGADEQYF. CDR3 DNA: TGTGCCAGCAGTCTCCCGGGACTAGGGGCGGATGAGCAGTACTTC.

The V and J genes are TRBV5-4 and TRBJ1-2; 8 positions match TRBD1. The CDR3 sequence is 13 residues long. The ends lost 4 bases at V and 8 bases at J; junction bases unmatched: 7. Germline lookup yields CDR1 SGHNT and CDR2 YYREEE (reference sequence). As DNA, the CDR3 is TGTGCCAGCAGCCCAAAGACAGGGGACGGCTACACCTTC. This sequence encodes CASSPKTGDGYTF.

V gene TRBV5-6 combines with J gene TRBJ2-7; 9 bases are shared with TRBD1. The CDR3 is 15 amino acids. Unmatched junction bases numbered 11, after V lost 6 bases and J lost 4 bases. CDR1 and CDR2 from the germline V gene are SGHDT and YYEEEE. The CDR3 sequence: CASTSLNRGLYEQYF. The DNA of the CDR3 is TGTGCCAGCACCTCCCTGAACAGGGGGCTTTACGAGCAGTACTTC.